This T cell receptor (beta chain) was observed in a study of cytomegalovirus exposure and HLA in healthy donors. This CDR3 region has 14 residues. Germline V gene lookup returns CDR1 LNHDA and CDR2 SQIVND (reference sequence). The V gene lost 4 bases and the J gene lost 0 bases, with 6 bases spanning the gap. Primers: 60 Vbeta forward and 13 Jbeta reverse. Clones were read by immunoSEQ multiplex PCR, and TCRdb kept only the in-frame ones, dropping some. The sample holds some 200,000 clones. Study-level results: Most TCR sequences were seen very rarely across donors, but some public TCRs occurred in many. Researchers reported in a later analysis that common viral pathogens appeared linked to several top clusters.

To note about this clone: The antigen remains unidentified.

The TCR was taken from a man aged 25-45 years in good health and CMV-seronegative. Material for sequencing was PBMCs. The chain uses TRBV19 and TRBJ1-4; tentative D call: TRBD1 (6 bases). CDR3 nucleotides: TGTGCCAGTAGTAGACAGGCAACTAATGAAAAACTGTTTTTT. Translated, it gives CASSRQATNEKLFF.